This T cell receptor (beta chain) was retrieved from a study of T cell changes during pregnancy in multiple sclerosis. The CDR3 loop spans 14 amino acids. Trimming removed 9 bases from V and 4 bases from J, with 16 bases in between. Germline CDR1 reads LNHDA; CDR2 reads SQIVND (reference sequence). The table came from immunoSEQ multiplex PCR; TCRdb's copy has only in-frame clones and leaves some out. Of 25,000 to 35,000 clones in the sample, more than 75% were seen once. The rearrangement uses TRBV19 and TRBJ1-5; D remains unclear. The sample in question was CD4+ T cells from peripheral blood mononuclear cells, obtained in the second trimester of pregnancy. This sequence was found in a female donor in good health, enrolled as a control in a pregnancy study. CDR3 nucleotide sequence: TGTGCCAGCCTCGGAGGGCCGCTTAATCAGCCCCAGCATTTT. This translates into CASLGGPLNQPQHF.